These 32 T cell receptor beta chains originate from one sample sequenced in a study of STAT5B mutations in CD4+ large granular lymphocyte leukemia. Measured with immunoSEQ multiplex PCR; TCRdb has only the in-frame clones, and not every one. The table records tens of thousands of clones, approximately 71% of them present only once. Specimen: CD4+ T cells from blood buffy coats. These receptors were collected from a human donor in good health.

This chain connects TRBV5-1 to TRBJ1-1; 8 nucleotides match TRBD1. V dropped 3 bases and J dropped 2; count of bases not matched to a gene: 6. CDR1 SGHRS and CDR2 YFSETQ come from the germline V gene. The CDR3 has 15 amino acids. The CDR3 DNA reads TGCGCCAGCAGCTGGGGGACAGGCTCTAACACTGAAGCTTTCTTT. It is translated as CASSWGTGSNTEAFF.

This chain links TRBV11-2 with TRBJ1-1; D gene unclear. In germline, CDR1 is SGHAT, CDR2 FQNNGV. The CDR3 is 14 amino acids. V was pared by 8 bases and J by 11 bases, with 24 bases between. The CDR3 here is CASGLRGLAKGAFF. The CDR3 nucleotides are TGTGCCAGCGGCCTAAGAGGGTTGGCCAAGGGCGCTTTCTTT. Variable domain in full (rest from reference TRBV11-2 and TRBJ1-1): EAGVAQSPRYKIIEKRQSVAFWCNPISGHATLYWYQQILGQGPKLLIQFQNNGVVDDSQLPKDRFSAERLKGVDSTLKIQPAKLEDSAVYLCASGLRGLAKGAFFGQGTRLTVV.

V usage is TRBV10-3 and J usage is TRBJ1-6, with a tentative D call TRBD1 (5 bases). Germline CDR1 reads ENHRY; CDR2 reads SYGVKD. CDR3 length: 13 amino acids. Deletions cut 2 bases from V and 7 bases from J, with 6 bases between. The CDR3 is CAISEGGNSPLHF. CDR3 DNA: TGTGCCATCAGTGAGGGGGGAAATTCACCCCTCCACTTT.

The gene calls are TRBV11-2 and TRBJ2-5; tentatively, D is TRBD2 (5 bases). The V gene lost 4 bases and the J gene lost 2 bases, with 11 bases spanning the gap. The CDR3 covers 14 residues. The germline gives CDR1 SGHAT, CDR2 FQNNGV. The CDR3 spells CASSSSPRQETQYF. In nucleotides, the CDR3 is TGTGCCAGCAGCTCTAGCCCCAGGCAAGAGACCCAGTACTTC. Together with reference TRBV11-2 and TRBJ2-5, the CDR3 gives the full variable domain: EAGVAQSPRYKIIEKRQSVAFWCNPISGHATLYWYQQILGQGPKLLIQFQNNGVVDDSQLPKDRFSAERLKGVDSTLKIQPAKLEDSAVYLCASSSSPRQETQYFGPGTRLLVL.

The CDR3 DNA reads as TGCAGCGTTGAAGATCGACAGCGGGGGGCACGTAATGAGCAGTTCTTC. Protein product: CSVEDRQRGARNEQFF. The V and J genes are TRBV29-1 and TRBJ2-1, with 9 nucleotides matching TRBD2. In germline, CDR1 is SQVTM, CDR2 ANQGSEA. The V and J ends lost 0 bases and 7 bases, in that order; junction bases with no gene match: 10. This CDR3 is built from 16 residues.

The chain has TRBV5-1 and TRBJ2-2, with D maybe TRBD1 (5 bases). The CDR3 is 15 residues long. The germline V gene has CDR1 SGHRS and CDR2 YFSETQ. V lost 3 bases and J lost 4, with 13 bases in between. The chain's CDR3 is CASSSLGQFTGELFF. CDR3 sequence (DNA): TGCGCCAGCAGCTCTCTGGGGCAGTTCACCGGGGAGCTGTTTTTT. The whole variable domain, filled in from reference TRBV5-1 and TRBJ2-2, reads KAGVTQTPRYLIKTRGQQVTLSCSPISGHRSVSWYQQTPGQGLQFLFEYFSETQRNKGNFPGRFSGRQFSNSRSEMNVSTLELGDSALYLCASSSLGQFTGELFFGEGSRLTVL.

The chain has TRBV6-6 and TRBJ2-3; D gene ambiguous. The CDR3 is 15 residues long. V was trimmed by 6 bases and J by 3 bases, leaving 16 bases between them. Germline CDR1 and CDR2: MNHNY and SVGAGI (reference sequence). CDR3 sequence reads: CASSLPLQSTDTQYF. CDR3 DNA sequence: TGTGCCAGCAGCTTACCCTTGCAATCGACAGATACGCAGTATTTT.

The chain employs TRBV5-5 and TRBJ2-7; D ambiguous. The CDR3 covers 14 residues. The V end was cut by 0 bases, the J end by 0 bases, with 7 bases between. From germline, CDR1 is SGHKS and CDR2 YYEKEE (reference sequence). CDR3 bases: TGTGCCAGCAGCTTGGGCCGGAGCTCCTACGAGCAGTACTTC. Translated: CASSLGRSSYEQYF. Full variable domain (outside the CDR3, taken from reference TRBV5-5 and TRBJ2-7): DAGVTQSPTHLIKTRGQQVTLRCSPISGHKSVSWYQQVLGQGPQFIFQYYEKEERGRGNFPDRFSARQFPNYSSELNVNALLLGDSALYLCASSLGRSSYEQYFGPGTRLTVT.

The chain couples TRBV7-2 to TRBJ2-3, with 8 bases lining up with TRBD2. CDR1 is SGHTA and CDR2 is FQGNSA in the germline V gene. This CDR3 comprises 15 residues. V dropped 0 bases and J dropped 4; count of bases not matched to a gene: 3. CDR3 protein: CASSLARTSSDTQYF. The CDR3 bases are TGTGCCAGCAGCTTAGCGCGGACTAGCTCAGATACGCAGTATTTT.

The chain links TRBV27 to TRBJ1-6, with TRBD1 as a possible D gene (5 bases). Trimming took 4 bases from V and 6 from J, leaving 19 bases between them. The CDR3 consists of 17 residues. Looked up from germline, CDR1 is MNHEY and CDR2 is SMNVEV (reference sequence). Here the CDR3 reads CASSSHTALGPNSPLHF. The CDR3 bases are TGTGCCAGCAGTTCGCACACCGCCCTGGGGCCTAATTCACCCCTCCACTTT.

J is TRBJ1-1 and V is TRBV6-1; no firm D call. Germline V gene lookup returns CDR1 MNHNS and CDR2 SASEGT. Deletions cut 6 bases from V and 3 bases from J, with 14 bases between. The CDR3 spans 14 residues. The CDR3 coding sequence is TGTGCCAGCAGACGCGGGATGGTGGACACTGAAGCTTTCTTT. Its translation: CASRRGMVDTEAFF.

This clone showed up just a few times. The chain joins TRBV28 to TRBJ2-2; 7 bases match TRBD2. Germline CDR1 reads MDHEN; CDR2 reads SYDVKM. The length of the CDR3 is 15 residues. V gave up 3 bases and J gave up 7 bases; unmatched junction bases: 8. The CDR3 loop is CASSLGDYRDGELFF. The CDR3 DNA is TGTGCCAGCAGTTTGGGGGACTACCGGGACGGGGAGCTGTTTTTT.

CDR3 sequence reads: CASSLWWDSPLHF. The CDR3 DNA reads TGTGCCAGCAGCTTATGGTGGGATTCACCCCTCCACTTT. The V and J genes are TRBV7-3 and TRBJ1-6, with D unresolved. CDR3 length: 13 residues. V was cut by 2 bases and J by 8 bases, with 7 bases left in between. Germline lookup yields CDR1 SGHTA and CDR2 FQGTGA.

The rearrangement joins TRBV20-1 to TRBJ2-5; D unresolved. Germline V lookup: CDR1 DFQATT, CDR2 SNEGSKA (reference sequence). V was shortened by 5 bases and J by 2 bases, with 3 bases between the two germline ends. The CDR3 runs to 10 residues. The CDR3 is CSAGQETQYF. The CDR3 nucleotides read TGCAGTGCTGGACAAGAGACCCAGTACTTC.

The gene calls are TRBV5-1 and TRBJ2-3; D might be TRBD2 (7 bases). Germline V CDR1 and CDR2: SGHRS, YFSETQ. This CDR3 is built from 16 residues. The V end lost 1 base, the J end lost 5 bases, and 17 bases lay between the germline ends. CDR3 protein: CASSLLGAGAGDTQYF. The CDR3 DNA is TGCGCCAGCAGCTTGTTGGGGGCGGGGGCAGGAGATACGCAGTATTTT.

The genes are TRBV20-1 and TRBJ1-1; tentatively, D is TRBD1 (5 bases). Germline lookup yields CDR1 DFQATT and CDR2 SNEGSKA (reference sequence). Trimming left V 5 bases short and J 6 bases short, with 10 bases between. The CDR3 loop spans 11 amino acids. The CDR3 nucleotides are TGCAGTGCTCCGACGGGGCCTGAAGCTTTCTTT. It is translated as CSAPTGPEAFF.

This clone was detected once. The rearrangement links TRBV5-4 to TRBJ1-3, with 9 positions matching TRBD1. Per germline, CDR1 SGHNT and CDR2 YYREEE (reference sequence). The junction had 1 base not matched to a gene; V was cut back by 0 bases and J by 0 bases. This CDR3 has 16 amino acids. CDR3 sequence: CASSLVGQGSGNTIYF. CDR3 sequence (DNA): TGTGCCAGCAGCTTGGTGGGACAGGGCTCTGGAAACACCATATATTTT. The whole variable domain, filled in from reference TRBV5-4 and TRBJ1-3, reads ETGVTQSPTHLIKTRGQQVTLRCSSQSGHNTVSWYQQALGQGPQFIFQYYREEENGRGNFPPRFSGLQFPNYSSELNVNALELDDSALYLCASSLVGQGSGNTIYFGEGSWLTVV.

This sequence joins TRBV2 and TRBJ1-5; maybe TRBD1 (6 bases). V lost 6 bases to trimming and J lost 1 base, with 10 bases between them. The CDR3 length is 14 residues. Germline loops: CDR1 SNHLY, CDR2 FYNNEI. CDR3 amino acids: CASRQGSSNQPQHF. The DNA of the CDR3 is TGTGCCAGCAGGCAGGGGTCGAGCAATCAGCCCCAGCATTTT. Full variable domain (rest looked up from reference TRBV2 and TRBJ1-5): EPEVTQTPSHQVTQMGQEVILRCVPISNHLYFYWYRQILGQKVEFLVSFYNNEISEKSEIFDDQFSVERPDGSNFTLKIRSTKLEDSAMYFCASRQGSSNQPQHFGDGTRLSIL.

CDR3 in DNA: TGTGCCAGCAGCGCCGGGACGGGGTTCGTCGGGGAGCTGTTTTTT. Translation: CASSAGTGFVGELFF. This chain joins TRBV11-1 and TRBJ2-2; D possibly matches TRBD1 or TRBD2 (5 bases each). The V end lost 5 bases, the J end lost 7 bases, and 17 bases lay between the germline ends. Germline-derived CDR1 and CDR2 are SGHAT and FQDESV (reference sequence). The CDR3 runs to 15 residues.

J is TRBJ2-5 and V is TRBV6-6; 8 bases align to TRBD2. J lost 3 bases, V lost 0 bases, and 0 bases had no gene match. This CDR3 has 14 residues. Per germline, CDR1 MNHNY and CDR2 SVGAGI (reference sequence). This CDR3 reads CASSYSGGEETQYF. DNA of the CDR3: TGTGCCAGCAGTTACTCCGGGGGGGAAGAGACCCAGTACTTC.

J is TRBJ2-7 and V is TRBV7-9; the match to TRBD2 covers 11 bases. The trim removed 6 bases at V and 2 bases at J, leaving 6 bases unmatched. Germline V CDR1 and CDR2: SEHNR, FQNEAQ (reference sequence). CDR3 length: 15 residues. This CDR3 is CASRKLAGETYEQYF. The CDR3 DNA reads TGTGCCAGCAGGAAACTAGCGGGGGAGACCTACGAGCAGTACTTC.

This chain connects TRBV7-3 to TRBJ2-5; 7 bases match TRBD2. The length of the CDR3 is 13 residues. Trimming took 5 bases from V and 5 from J; bases not matched to a gene: 5. From germline, CDR1 is SGHTA and CDR2 FQGTGA. The CDR3 bases are TGTGCCAGCAGCCGGGGGGAGTTGGAGACCCAGTACTTC. Encoded protein: CASSRGELETQYF.

The chain joins TRBV19 to TRBJ1-6; D is unresolved. The length of the CDR3 is 15 residues. Trimming stripped 3 bases from V and 10 bases from J, with 16 bases between. Germline-derived CDR1 and CDR2 are LNHDA and SQIVND (reference sequence). The CDR3 loop is CASSILGTFASPLHF. Written as DNA, the CDR3 is TGTGCCAGTAGTATTTTAGGAACCTTCGCGTCACCCCTCCACTTT.

This CDR3 is CASSPGTGKGHEQYF. The CDR3 bases are TGTGCCAGCAGCCCTGGGACAGGGAAGGGCCACGAGCAGTACTTC. J is TRBJ2-7 and V is TRBV5-4; 9 nucleotides align to TRBD1. V gave up 4 bases and J gave up 5 bases; unmatched junction bases: 10. Looked up from germline, CDR1 is SGHNT and CDR2 is YYREEE (reference sequence). CDR3 length: 15 amino acids.

The chain couples TRBV10-3 to TRBJ2-6; tentatively, D is TRBD2 (5 bases). V lost 2 bases and J 2 bases, leaving 7 bases between the germline ends. CDR1 ENHRY and CDR2 SYGVKD come from the germline V gene. This CDR3 region has 15 residues. CDR3 loop: CAISESGTGANVLTF. The CDR3 region has the DNA TGTGCCATCAGTGAGAGCGGAACTGGGGCCAACGTCCTGACTTTC.

The CDR3 coding sequence is TGTGCCAGCTCACCATTCGAGGACAGGGTATATGGCTACACCTTC. The encoded protein is CASSPFEDRVYGYTF. V gene TRBV18 combines with J gene TRBJ1-2, with 8 bases fitting TRBD1. The CDR3 is 15 residues long. J lost 5 bases, V lost 2 bases, and 7 bases had no gene match. The V gene's germline CDR1 is KGHSH and CDR2 LQKENI.

The chain uses TRBV6-1 and TRBJ1-2, with D uncertain. The CDR3 totals 11 residues. Trimming removed 5 bases from V and 8 bases from J, with 9 bases in between. Germline-derived CDR1 and CDR2 are MNHNS and SASEGT. In DNA form, the CDR3 reads TGTGCCAGCAGTTGGACTCTAGGCTACACCTTC. Its protein is CASSWTLGYTF.

The rearrangement links TRBV18 to TRBJ1-5; 8 nucleotides line up with TRBD1. Germline V CDR1 and CDR2: KGHSH, LQKENI. There are 16 residues in the CDR3. The ends lost 3 bases at V and 6 bases at J; junction bases unmatched: 10. CDR3 sequence reads: CASSPGQARSGQPQHF. The CDR3 DNA reads TGTGCCAGCTCACCGGGACAGGCTCGTTCGGGTCAGCCCCAGCATTTT. The variable domain in full, completed from reference TRBV18 and TRBJ1-5, reads NAGVMQNPRHLVRRRGQEARLRCSPMKGHSHVYWYRQLPEEGLKFMVYLQKENIIDESGMPKERFSAEFPKEGPSILRIQQVVRGDSAAYFCASSPGQARSGQPQHFGDGTRLSIL.

The chain has TRBV18 and TRBJ2-1; maybe TRBD2 (5 bases). V was clipped by 4 bases and J by 5 bases, with 15 bases between them. Germline V CDR1 and CDR2: KGHSH, LQKENI. CDR3 length: 15 amino acids. The CDR3 bases are TGTGCCAGCTCACAACGGGATAGCACAAACAATGAGCAGTTCTTC. Protein sequence: CASSQRDSTNNEQFF.

This clone was observed a handful of times. This sequence joins TRBV7-6 and TRBJ1-6, with D perhaps TRBD1 (5 bases). The CDR3 is 17 residues long. Germline V gives CDR1 SGHVS, CDR2 FNYEAQ. V was shortened by 2 bases and J by 10 bases, with 21 bases between the two germline ends. The chain's CDR3 is CASSLTPGVNAISPLHF. The CDR3 DNA reads as TGTGCCAGCAGCTTAACGCCGGGGGTAAATGCCATATCACCCCTCCACTTT.

The J gene is TRBJ1-5, the V gene TRBV7-9, with 7 bases that match TRBD1. Looked up from germline, CDR1 is SEHNR and CDR2 is FQNEAQ (reference sequence). V dropped 7 bases and J dropped 1; count of bases not matched to a gene: 7. This CDR3 is 15 amino acids long. The CDR3, as DNA: TGTGCCAGCACCCTGACAGGGATAAGCAATCAGCCCCAGCATTTT. Its protein is CASTLTGISNQPQHF.

This chain uses TRBV7-8 with TRBJ1-1; D might be TRBD1 (6 bases). V was clipped by 2 bases and J by 4 bases, with 14 bases between them. The CDR3 consists of 15 residues. CDR1 and CDR2 from the germline V gene are SGHVS and FQNEAQ. In DNA, the CDR3 is TGTGCCAGCAGCTTATCGGGGCTGGGGGCCACTGAAGCTTTCTTT. Amino acid sequence: CASSLSGLGATEAFF.